This note documents a single T cell receptor (beta chain) sequence. Its cognate antigen is unknown. This CDR3 is built from 13 residues. From germline, CDR1 is MDHEN and CDR2 SYDVKM. V shed 2 bases and J shed 4 bases, with 8 bases lying between them. These data belong to a study of shared clonotypes between healthy human individuals. Whole-study findings and limits: A limitation of the genetic and exposure-history diversity represented arose from few donors.

Every immunoSEQ plate was one replicate of a subset's evenly spread DNA. Libraries were prepared by immunoSEQ multiplex PCR; TCRdb keeps only in-frame clonotypes and omits some of them. The repertoire consists of 2 million or so clones, with around 95% occurring once and the leading ten covering 0.13%. The chain combines TRBV28 with TRBJ1-1, with D unresolved. The receptor comes from a man between 18 and 35 years old in good health. The specimen sequenced was naive CD4+ T cells sorted from blood. As to subset: CD45RA+ positively selected. The CDR3, as DNA: TGTGCCAGCAGTTTACGGGCTGGCACTGAAGCTTTCTTT. It encodes CASSLRAGTEAFF.